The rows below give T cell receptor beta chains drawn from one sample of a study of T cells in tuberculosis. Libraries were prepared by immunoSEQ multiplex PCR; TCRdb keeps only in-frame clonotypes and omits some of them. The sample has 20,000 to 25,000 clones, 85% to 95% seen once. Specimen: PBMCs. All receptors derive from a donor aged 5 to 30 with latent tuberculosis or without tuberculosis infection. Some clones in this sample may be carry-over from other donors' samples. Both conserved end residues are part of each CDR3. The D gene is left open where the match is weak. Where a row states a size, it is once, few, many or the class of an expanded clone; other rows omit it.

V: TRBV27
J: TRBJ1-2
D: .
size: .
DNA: TGTGCCAGCAGTTCCGGGAGTAACTATGGCTACACCTTC
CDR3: CASSSGSNYGYTF

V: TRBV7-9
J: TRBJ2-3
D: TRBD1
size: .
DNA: TGTGCCAGCAGCTTCCGGACAGGAACCACAGATACGCAGTATTTT
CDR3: CASSFRTGTTDTQYF

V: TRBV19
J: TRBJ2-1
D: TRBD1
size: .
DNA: TGTGCCAGTAGTACCACGACAGGGTACAATGAGCAGTTCTTC
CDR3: CASSTTTGYNEQFF

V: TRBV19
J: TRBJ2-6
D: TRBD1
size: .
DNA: TGTGCCACCAAGACCCGCGGGACAGGGGATTCGACTGGGGCCAACGTCCTGACTTTC
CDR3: CATKTRGTGDSTGANVLTF

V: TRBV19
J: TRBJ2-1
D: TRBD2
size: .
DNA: TGTGCCAGTAGGCCCCCCGAGGCGGGAGTTGGCTACAATGAGCAGTTCTTC
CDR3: CASRPPEAGVGYNEQFF

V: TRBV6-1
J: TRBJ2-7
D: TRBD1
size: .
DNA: TGTGCCAGTAACCGGGACAGGGGACCCTACGAGCAGTACTTC
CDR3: CASNRDRGPYEQYF

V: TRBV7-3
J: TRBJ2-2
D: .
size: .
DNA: TGTGCCAGCAGCTTGGGACTCCGGAACACCGGGGAGCTGTTTTTT
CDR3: CASSLGLRNTGELFF

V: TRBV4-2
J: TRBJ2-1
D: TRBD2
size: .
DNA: TGTGCCAGCAGCCTGACTAGCGAGTTCTACAATGAGCAGTTCTTC
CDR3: CASSLTSEFYNEQFF

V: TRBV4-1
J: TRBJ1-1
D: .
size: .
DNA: TGCGCCAGCAGCCAAGAGGGGGCCGGAGAGTACACTGAAGCTTTCTTT
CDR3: CASSQEGAGEYTEAFF

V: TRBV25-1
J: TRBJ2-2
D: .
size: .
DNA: TGTGCCAGCAGTGTTGACAGTAACACCGGGGAGCTGTTTTTT
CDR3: CASSVDSNTGELFF

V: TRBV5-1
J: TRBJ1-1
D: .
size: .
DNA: TGCGCCAGCAGCTTCGATGAGGCCAGGGCGACCACTGAAGCTTTCTTT
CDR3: CASSFDEARATTEAFF

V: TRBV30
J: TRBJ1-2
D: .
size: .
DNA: TGTGCCTGGAGCGGTGGGGCCTATGGCTACACCTTC
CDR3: CAWSGGAYGYTF

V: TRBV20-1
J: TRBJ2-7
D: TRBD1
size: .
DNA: TGCAGTGCGTTGGACAGGGACGAGCAGTACTTC
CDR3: CSALDRDEQYF

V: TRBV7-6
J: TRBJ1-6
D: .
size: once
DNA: TGTGCCAGCAGCTTGAGAGACAGAACTAATTCACCCCTCCACTTT
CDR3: CASSLRDRTNSPLHF

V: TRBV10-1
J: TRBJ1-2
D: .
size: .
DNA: TGCGCCAGCAGTGAGGCAGAGGGAGGGGGTGGCTACACCTTC
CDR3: CASSEAEGGGGYTF

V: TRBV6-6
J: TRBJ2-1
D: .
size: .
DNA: TGTGCCAGCAGCCCCCTGGGGGCTGCCAATGAGCAGTTCTTC
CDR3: CASSPLGAANEQFF

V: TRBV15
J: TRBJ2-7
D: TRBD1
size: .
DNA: TGTGCCACCAGCAGAGAGGCCCCGGGACAGGGTTACTACGAGCAGTACTTC
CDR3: CATSREAPGQGYYEQYF

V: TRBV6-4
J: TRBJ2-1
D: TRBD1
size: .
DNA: TGTGCCAGCAGTCCCGGACAGGGGGGGCACAATGAGCAGTTCTTC
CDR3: CASSPGQGGHNEQFF

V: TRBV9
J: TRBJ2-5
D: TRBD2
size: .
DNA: TGTGCCAGCAGCGTAGATAGAGCGGGGAGGAGGCAGACCCAGTACTTC
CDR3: CASSVDRAGRRQTQYF

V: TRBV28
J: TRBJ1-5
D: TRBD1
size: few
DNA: TGTGCCAGCAGTTTGTGGGACAGGGGGCAAGGCAATCAGCCCCAGCATTTT
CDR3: CASSLWDRGQGNQPQHF

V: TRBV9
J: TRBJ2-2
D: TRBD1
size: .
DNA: TGTGCCAGCAGCGCCGGGACAGGCGAATCGAACACCGGGGAGCTGTTTTTT
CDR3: CASSAGTGESNTGELFF

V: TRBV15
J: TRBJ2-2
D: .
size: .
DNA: TGTGCCACCAGCATCGACGGAGTCACCGGGGAGCTGTTTTTT
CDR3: CATSIDGVTGELFF

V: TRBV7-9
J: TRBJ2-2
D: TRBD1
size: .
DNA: TGTGCCAGCAGCTTGGAAGGGGGCCGGACCGGGGAGCTGTTTTTT
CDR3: CASSLEGGRTGELFF

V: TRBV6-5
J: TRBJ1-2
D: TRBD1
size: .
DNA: TGTGCCTCCTGGGGACAGGGGAGGTATGGCTACACCTTC
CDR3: CASWGQGRYGYTF

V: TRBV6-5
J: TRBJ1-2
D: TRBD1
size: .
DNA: TGTGCCAGCAGTTACTCCAGGACAGGGGGTCACTATGGCTACACCTTC
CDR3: CASSYSRTGGHYGYTF

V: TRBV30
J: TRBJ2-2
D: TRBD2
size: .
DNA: TGTGCCTGCACCGGACTAGCGGGAGACGCCGGGGAGCTGTTTTTT
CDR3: CACTGLAGDAGELFF

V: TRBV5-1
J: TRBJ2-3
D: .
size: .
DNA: TGCGCCAGCAGGACCGAGGGAACAGATACGCAGTATTTT
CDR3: CASRTEGTDTQYF

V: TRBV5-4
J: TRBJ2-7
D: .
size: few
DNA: TGTGCCAGCCGGATGATGAGAGGCCGCTCCGGGGAGCAGTACTTC
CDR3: CASRMMRGRSGEQYF

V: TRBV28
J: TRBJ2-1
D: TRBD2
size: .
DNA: TGTGCCAGCAGTTTATGGAGACTAGCGGGGGGGAGAAATGAGCAGTTCTTC
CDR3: CASSLWRLAGGRNEQFF

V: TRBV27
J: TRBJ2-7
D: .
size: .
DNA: TGTGCCAGCAGTTCATACAGGATCACCTTCCACGAGCAGTACTTC
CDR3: CASSSYRITFHEQYF

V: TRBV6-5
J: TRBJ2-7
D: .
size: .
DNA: TGTGCCAGCAGCCGGACAGTAGGATACGAGCAGTACTTC
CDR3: CASSRTVGYEQYF

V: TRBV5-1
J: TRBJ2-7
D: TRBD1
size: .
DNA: TGCGCCAGCAGCTTGCCCGGGACAGGGACAGCTTGGTCCTACGAGCAGTACTTC
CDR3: CASSLPGTGTAWSYEQYF

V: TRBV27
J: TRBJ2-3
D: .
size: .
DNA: TGTGCCAGCAACCTCGGGAGCTCGGGCACAGATACGCAGTATTTT
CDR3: CASNLGSSGTDTQYF

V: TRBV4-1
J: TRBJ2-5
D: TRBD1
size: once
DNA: TGCGCCAGCAGCCAACCGAGGACAGGGGGTAGACAAGAGACCCAGTACTTC
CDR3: CASSQPRTGGRQETQYF

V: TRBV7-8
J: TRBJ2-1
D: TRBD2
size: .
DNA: TGTGCCAGCAGCTTAATTTGGGGACTAGCGCCCTCCTACAATGAGCAGTTCTTC
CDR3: CASSLIWGLAPSYNEQFF

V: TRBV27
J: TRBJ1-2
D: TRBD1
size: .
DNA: TGTGCCAGCAGTCCATGGGACAGGGACTATGGCTACACCTTC
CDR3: CASSPWDRDYGYTF

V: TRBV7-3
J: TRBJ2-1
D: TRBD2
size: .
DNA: TGTGCCAGCAGCTTAACGGGGGACTACTACAATGAGCAGTTCTTC
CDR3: CASSLTGDYYNEQFF

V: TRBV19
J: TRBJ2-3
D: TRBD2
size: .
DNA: TGTGCCAGTAGTCCTGGGACTAGCGGGAGTAGGGATACGCAGTATTTT
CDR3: CASSPGTSGSRDTQYF

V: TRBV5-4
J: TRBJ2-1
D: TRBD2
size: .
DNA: TGTGCCAGCAGCTTTGATAGCGGGGGCCGATGGGGAGAGCAGTTCTTC
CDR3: CASSFDSGGRWGEQFF

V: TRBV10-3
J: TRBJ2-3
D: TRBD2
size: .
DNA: TGTGCCATCAGTGACCCTCGGGCGGGAGAGGCAGATACGCAGTATTTT
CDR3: CAISDPRAGEADTQYF

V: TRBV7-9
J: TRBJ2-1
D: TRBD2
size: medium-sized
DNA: TGTGCCAGCAGCTTACCGGCTAGCGGGAGTATCTACAATGAGCAGTTCTTC
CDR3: CASSLPASGSIYNEQFF

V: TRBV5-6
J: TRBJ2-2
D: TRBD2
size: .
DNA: TGTGCCAGCAGCTTGGAGGGACTAGCGATCGGGGAGCTGTTTTTT
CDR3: CASSLEGLAIGELFF

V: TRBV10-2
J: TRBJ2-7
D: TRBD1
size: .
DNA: TGCGCCAGCAGTGACCTCGTGCAGGGACAGGTCCAGGGCGAGCAGTACTTC
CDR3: CASSDLVQGQVQGEQYF